Following are 29 T cell receptor beta chains from one sample sequenced in a study of early T cells in non-severe SARS-CoV-2 infection. TCRdb fed the 5' RACE reads into MiXCR, producing one record per CDR3 protein. The table lists approximately 52,000 distinct CDR3 sequences, 8% to 8.5% of them singletons. The sequenced material came from whole blood. The source is an adult who was a healthcare worker with PCR-confirmed SARS-CoV-2 infection or an uninfected control (not recorded which).

This clonotype was seen repeatedly, ten times or more. The chain couples TRBV10-2 to TRBJ2-3, with 7 bases aligning to TRBD2. This CDR3 region has 17 residues. Germline trimming cut 0 bases from V and 2 bases from J; bases unmatched to any gene: 8. Germline CDR1 reads WSHSY; CDR2 reads SAAADI. The CDR3 region has the DNA TGCGCCAGCAGTGAGTCGAAGGGCGGGGGTACCACAGATACGCAGTATTTT. It encodes CASSESKGGGTTDTQYF.

This clonotype was counted between two and nine times. This chain connects TRBV18 to TRBJ2-4, with a possible D match to TRBD1 (6 bases). The CDR3 is made up of 16 amino acids. The V end lost 2 bases, the J end lost 1 base, and 12 bases lay between the germline ends. Germline CDR1 is KGHSH and CDR2 is LQKENI. This CDR3 reads CASSPVGTGAKNIQYF. DNA of the CDR3: TGTGCCAGCTCACCAGTGGGCACAGGGGCCAAAAACATTCAGTACTTC.

This clonotype was found many times. The rearrangement joins TRBV27 to TRBJ1-6, with 8 positions matching TRBD1. The junction had 3 bases not matched to a gene; V was cut back by 8 bases and J by 6 bases. The CDR3 is made up of 13 amino acids. Germline-derived CDR1 and CDR2 are MNHEY and SMNVEV (reference sequence). This CDR3 reads CASRQGFNSPLHF. CDR3 coding DNA: TGTGCCAGCCGACAGGGGTTTAATTCACCCCTCCACTTT.

V gene TRBV7-8 combines with J gene TRBJ1-1; D is uncertain. The V end was cut by 5 bases, the J end by 1 base, with 14 bases between. The CDR3 spans 15 residues. The germline gives CDR1 SGHVS, CDR2 FQNEAQ. The CDR3: CASSLIGVPNTEAFF. DNA of the CDR3: TGTGCCAGCAGCCTCATCGGGGTACCGAACACTGAAGCTTTCTTT.

This clonotype was seen a few times. The CDR3 here is CASTPLASGRTGDTQYF. As DNA, the CDR3 is TGTGCCAGCACCCCTCTAGCTAGCGGGAGGACGGGGGATACGCAGTATTTT. The rearrangement links TRBV6-2 or TRBV6-3 to TRBJ2-3; 11 nucleotides match TRBD2. The J segment lost 6 bases and the V segment lost 7 bases, leaving 15 bases of the junction unmatched. The CDR3 has 17 residues. Germline lookup yields CDR1 MNHEY and CDR2 SVGEGT.

This clonotype was picked up many times. The chain couples TRBV12-3 or TRBV12-4 to TRBJ2-1, with a weak D call TRBD1 (5 bases). The CDR3 runs 13 residues. V dropped 6 bases and J dropped 6 bases, with 12 bases sitting between them. The CDR3 loop is CASRLTRVNEQFF. The CDR3 DNA reads TGTGCCAGCAGGCTGACCAGGGTCAATGAGCAGTTCTTC.

The rearrangement links TRBV5-1 to TRBJ2-4; D remains unclear. This CDR3 contains 16 residues. Germline V gene sequence: CDR1 SGHRS, CDR2 YFSETQ. V lost 0 bases and J 0 bases, leaving 10 bases between the germline ends. In DNA, the CDR3 is TGCGCCAGCAGCTTGGGACATATACTAGCCAAAAACATTCAGTACTTC. This sequence encodes CASSLGHILAKNIQYF. Full variable domain (remainder filled in from reference TRBV5-1 and TRBJ2-4): KAGVTQTPRYLIKTRGQQVTLSCSPISGHRSVSWYQQTPGQGLQFLFEYFSETQRNKGNFPGRFSGRQFSNSRSEMNVSTLELGDSALYLCASSLGHILAKNIQYFGAGTRLSVL.

A few counts support this clonotype. The J gene is TRBJ2-1, the V gene TRBV7-2; 9 bases line up with TRBD1. Germline assignment: CDR1 SGHTA and CDR2 FQGNSA. Germline trimming cut 5 bases from V and 8 bases from J; bases unmatched to any gene: 7. The CDR3 is 14 residues long. Here the CDR3 reads CASSPPGTGYEQFF. The CDR3 DNA is TGTGCCAGCAGCCCACCCGGGACAGGGTATGAGCAGTTCTTC.

This clonotype was observed many times. The chain recombines TRBV20-1 with TRBJ1-5; no clear D. CDR3 length: 14 amino acids. Germline V lookup: CDR1 DFQATT, CDR2 SNEGSKA (reference sequence). V was cut by 0 bases and J by 0 bases, with 6 bases left in between. The CDR3 loop is CSARDTRSNQPQHF. As DNA, the CDR3 is TGCAGTGCTAGAGATACACGTAGCAATCAGCCCCAGCATTTT.

The rearrangement links TRBV20-1 to TRBJ2-3; 10 nucleotides agree with TRBD2. The ends lost 7 bases at V and 2 bases at J; junction bases unmatched: 6. This CDR3 region has 14 residues. Per germline, CDR1 DFQATT and CDR2 SNEGSKA (reference sequence). CDR3 in DNA: TGCAGTGGGACTAGCGGCCCGACCACAGATACGCAGTATTTT. Protein: CSGTSGPTTDTQYF.

This clonotype was seen ten or more times. V is TRBV24-1 and J is TRBJ2-1, with 8 bases lining up with TRBD2. The length of the CDR3 is 14 residues. From germline, CDR1 is KGHDR and CDR2 SFDVKD. With V trimmed by 7 bases and J by 4 bases, 5 bases remained unmatched. CDR3 coding DNA: TGTGCCACCAGGGCAAGCGGGAGTTACAATGAGCAGTTCTTC. Translated: CATRASGSYNEQFF.

This clonotype was recorded a few times. The J gene is TRBJ2-7, the V gene TRBV27, with 11 bases aligning to TRBD2. The CDR3 consists of 15 residues. The V gene end was trimmed by 5 bases and the J gene end by 3 bases; junction bases not matched to a gene: 6. Looked up from germline, CDR1 is MNHEY and CDR2 is SMNVEV (reference sequence). CDR3 loop: CASSPQLAGVYEQYF. CDR3 nucleotide sequence: TGTGCCAGCAGTCCACAACTAGCGGGGGTCTACGAGCAGTACTTC.

At least ten counts were recorded for this clonotype. This sequence joins TRBV29-1 and TRBJ1-2, with D hard to call. V lost 7 bases, J lost 5 bases, and 23 bases lay in between. The CDR3 loop spans 15 amino acids. Germline CDR1 and CDR2: SQVTM and ANQGSEA. CDR3 sequence reads: CSAGMGADTGYGYTF. The CDR3 nucleotides are TGCAGCGCCGGAATGGGAGCAGATACGGGGTATGGCTACACCTTC.

There are many counts of this clonotype. V gene TRBV6-2 or TRBV6-3 combines with J gene TRBJ1-2, with D perhaps matching TRBD1 (5 bases). Germline V gene lookup returns CDR1 MNHEY and CDR2 SVGEGT. The V end lost 0 bases, the J end lost 3 bases, and 11 bases lay between the germline ends. This CDR3 comprises 15 residues. The CDR3 protein is CASSYSPGTYYGYTF. DNA for the CDR3: TGTGCCAGCAGTTACTCGCCGGGGACCTACTATGGCTACACCTTC.

This clonotype was observed many times. The rearrangement joins TRBV7-9 to TRBJ1-2, with 7 bases aligning to TRBD1. V trimming: 9 bases; J trimming: 2 bases; junction bases outside the gene matches: 9. The CDR3 totals 14 residues. Germline CDR1 SEHNR, CDR2 FQNEAQ (reference sequence). The CDR3 loop reads CASTPGQINYGYTF. Here the CDR3 DNA reads TGTGCCAGTACCCCGGGACAGATAAACTATGGCTACACCTTC.

In this sample, this clonotype turned up a few times. The chain employs TRBV4-1 and TRBJ1-2, with TRBD1 matching 8 bases. The CDR3 has 15 amino acids. Germline lookup yields CDR1 MGHRA and CDR2 YSYEKL. Trimming cost V 5 bases and J 4 bases; bases outside gene matches: 9. The CDR3 protein is CASSFYRGTAYGYTF. Here the CDR3 DNA reads TGCGCCAGCAGCTTTTACAGGGGGACCGCCTATGGCTACACCTTC.

CDR3 sequence (DNA): TGTGCCAGCGGCAAGCAGGGGGCGTCCCAGCCCCAGCATTTT. Its protein is CASGKQGASQPQHF. The chain carries TRBV3-1 and TRBJ1-5, with TRBD1 matching 8 bases. The germline V gene encodes CDR1 LGHDT and CDR2 YNNKEL (reference sequence). CDR3 size: 14 residues. V was clipped by 8 bases and J by 7 bases; unmatched bases: 10.

This clonotype has a handful of counts. This chain links TRBV13 with TRBJ2-5, with D hard to call. CDR3 length: 12 amino acids. Trimming took 4 bases from V and 5 from J, leaving 8 bases between them. Germline CDR1 and CDR2: PRHDT and FYEKMQ (reference sequence). CDR3 region: CASSSMGETQYF. DNA for the CDR3: TGTGCCAGCAGCTCAATGGGGGAGACCCAGTACTTC.

The table lists this clonotype with a few counts. This chain joins TRBV7-2 and TRBJ2-3, with a tentative D call TRBD2 (5 bases). V lost 4 bases and J 6 bases, leaving 11 bases between the germline ends. The CDR3 runs to 13 residues. CDR1 is SGHTA and CDR2 is FQGNSA in the germline V gene. The CDR3 DNA sequence: TGTGCCAGCAGCTCCAATCCGGGGGATACGCAGTATTTT. Translation gives CASSSNPGDTQYF.

This clonotype occurred a few times. The chain combines TRBV11-2 with TRBJ2-5; 9 positions agree with TRBD1. V lost 5 bases, J lost 6 bases, and 7 bases stayed unmatched. Germline V gene sequence: CDR1 SGHAT, CDR2 FQNNGV. CDR3 size: 14 residues. Written as DNA, the CDR3 is TGTGCCAGCAGCCCGGACAGGGGCTTTCAGACCCAGTACTTC. Amino acids: CASSPDRGFQTQYF.

This clonotype was counted a few times. This rearrangement joins TRBV5-4 to TRBJ2-7; tentative D call: TRBD2 (6 bases). Germline CDR1 SGHNT, CDR2 YYREEE (reference sequence). The V end lost 4 bases, the J end lost 3 bases, and 17 bases lay between the germline ends. This CDR3 region has 15 residues. The CDR3 DNA is TGTGCCAGCAGCAGAAACCGGGACTCCAACTACGAGCAGTACTTC. Translating it yields CASSRNRDSNYEQYF. Filled out from reference TRBV5-4 and TRBJ2-7, the complete variable domain reads ETGVTQSPTHLIKTRGQQVTLRCSSQSGHNTVSWYQQALGQGPQFIFQYYREEENGRGNFPPRFSGLQFPNYSSELNVNALELDDSALYLCASSRNRDSNYEQYFGPGTRLTVT.

This clonotype was counted at least ten times. The rearrangement joins TRBV29-1 to TRBJ2-2; possible D gene TRBD2, 6 bases. Germline assignment: CDR1 SQVTM and CDR2 ANQGSEA. This CDR3 has 13 residues. Trimming left V 4 bases short and J 2 bases short, with 8 bases between. The CDR3 protein is CSVARDNTGELFF. CDR3 nucleotide sequence: TGCAGCGTTGCGCGGGACAACACCGGGGAGCTGTTTTTT.

The rearrangement uses TRBV4-1 and TRBJ1-5, with a weak D call TRBD1 (5 bases). Trimming took off 3 bases at V and 7 bases at J, with 13 bases between the two ends. This CDR3 is 14 amino acids long. The V gene's germline CDR1 is MGHRA and CDR2 YSYEKL. Written as DNA, the CDR3 is TGCGCCAGCAGCCACCCCTTCGGGGGACAGCCCCAGCATTTT. It is translated as CASSHPFGGQPQHF.

This clonotype was picked up a small number of times. The chain couples TRBV20-1 to TRBJ2-7; D possibly corresponds to TRBD2 (5 bases). The germline V and J ends were trimmed by 7 bases and 2 bases, with 12 bases remaining between them. The CDR3 length is 12 residues. The germline gives CDR1 DFQATT, CDR2 SNEGSKA (reference sequence). The CDR3 protein is CSGDRGTYEQYF. The CDR3 bases are TGCAGTGGCGACCGGGGTACCTACGAGCAGTACTTC.

At least ten counts were recorded for this clonotype. The chain links TRBV29-1 to TRBJ2-3; D call uncertain. V lost 7 bases to trimming and J lost 6 bases, with 11 bases between them. Germline CDR1 is SQVTM and CDR2 is ANQGSEA. The CDR3 is 11 residues long. In DNA, the CDR3 is TGCAGCGCCTACTCGCGGGATACGCAGTATTTT. It is translated as CSAYSRDTQYF.

The chain employs TRBV29-1 and TRBJ2-2; D uncertain. This CDR3 contains 12 residues. V was pared by 6 bases and J by 5 bases, with 10 bases between. Germline V gene sequence: CDR1 SQVTM, CDR2 ANQGSEA. CDR3 DNA sequence: TGCAGCGTGCAACAGTCGACCGGGGAGCTGTTTTTT. Translation gives CSVQQSTGELFF.

J is TRBJ1-2 and V is TRBV7-2, with D unresolved. Trimming removed 2 bases from V and 4 bases from J, with 8 bases in between. The CDR3 runs 13 residues. Germline V CDR1 and CDR2: SGHTA, FQGNSA. CDR3 loop: CASSLRNLYGYTF. The DNA for the CDR3 is TGTGCCAGCAGCTTAAGAAACCTCTATGGCTACACCTTC.

There are a few counts of this clonotype. The chain's CDR3 is CSVPGAPTDTQYF. In nucleotides, the CDR3 is TGCAGCGTCCCCGGAGCCCCCACAGATACGCAGTATTTT. The V and J genes are TRBV29-1 and TRBJ2-3; D is undetermined. The CDR3 runs to 13 residues. V was cut by 6 bases and J by 2 bases, with 12 bases left in between. CDR1 is SQVTM, CDR2 ANQGSEA, per germline.

This clonotype was counted between two and nine times. In nucleotides, the CDR3 is TGCAGCGTTGGCGCGGGGTCGGGAAACACCATATATTTT. It is translated as CSVGAGSGNTIYF. The chain combines TRBV29-1 with TRBJ1-3; D uncertain. Trimming took off 4 bases at V and 4 bases at J, with 11 bases between the two ends. The CDR3 is made up of 13 amino acids. The germline CDR1 and CDR2 sequences are SQVTM and ANQGSEA.